The source of this TCR beta chain is a study of CD8+ T cells in alopecia areata. Study-wide results and limits: Scalp clonality, together with expanded CD8+ clones among the top 100, fell significantly with tofacitinib.

Investigators isolated RNA and reverse transcribed it into cDNA to act as the sequencing template. Only in-frame clones appear in the TCRdb table, and some are missing; sequencing was by immunoSEQ multiplex PCR. The profile covers approximately 160,000 clones, with approximately 57% appearing a single time and 12% to 15% taken by the ten largest. Comment on this clone: The antigen is undetermined.

Described treatment: oral pan-JAK inhibitor, 5-10 mg twice daily. Peripheral blood samples and lesional scalp punch biopsies were obtained from alopecia areata patients. The V gene end was trimmed by 5 bases and the J gene end by 3 bases; junction bases not matched to a gene: 8. Germline CDR1 KGHSH, CDR2 LQKENI. The CDR3 contains 15 residues. The source material was CD4+ T cells sorted from blood, sampled at week 24, from a patient treated with tofacitinib. The chain joins TRBV18 to TRBJ2-7; 9 bases are a match to TRBD1. The clonotype originates from a human donor with alopecia areata. In DNA, the CDR3 is TGTGCCAGCTCAGTGGGACAGGGAGGGATCTACGAGCAGTACTTC. Amino acid sequence: CASSVGQGGIYEQYF.